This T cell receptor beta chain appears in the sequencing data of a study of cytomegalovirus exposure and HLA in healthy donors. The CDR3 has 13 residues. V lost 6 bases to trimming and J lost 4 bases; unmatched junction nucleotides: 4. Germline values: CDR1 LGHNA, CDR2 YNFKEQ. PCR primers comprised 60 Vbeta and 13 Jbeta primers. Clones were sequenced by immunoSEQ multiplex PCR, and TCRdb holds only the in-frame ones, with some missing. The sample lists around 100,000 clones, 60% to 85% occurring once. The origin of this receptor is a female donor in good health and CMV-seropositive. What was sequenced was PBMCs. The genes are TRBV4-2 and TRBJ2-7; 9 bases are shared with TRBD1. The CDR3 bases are TGTGCCAGCAGAAGACAGGGGGGTTACGAGCAGTACTTC. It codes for CASRRQGGYEQYF.